The 20 T cell receptor beta chains reported below all come from one sample, sequenced in a study of T cell repertoires in cytomegalovirus infection. MiXCR, run by TCRdb on the reads, gives a single entry per CDR3 protein. The sample gives around 450,000 distinct CDR3 sequences, over 9% of which show up once; 10% is in the top ten. The sequencing input was PBMCs. These receptors all stem from a human donor in good health (CMV status not recorded). Some clones in this sample may be carry-over from other donors' samples.

Many counts were recorded for this clonotype. The CDR3: CASGQDRASYEQYF. The CDR3 nucleotides are TGCGCCAGCGGACAAGACAGGGCCTCCTACGAGCAGTACTTC. The chain links TRBV23-1 to TRBJ2-7; 7 nucleotides agree with TRBD1. TRBV23-1 is an ORF; its function is uncertain. With V trimmed by 8 bases and J by 0 bases, 7 bases remained unmatched. The CDR3 contains 14 residues.

This clonotype was seen at least ten times. V usage is TRBV10-3 and J usage is TRBJ2-1; 7 positions agree with TRBD1. In germline, CDR1 is ENHRY, CDR2 SYGVKD. V lost 10 bases, J lost 5 bases, and 8 bases stayed unmatched. The CDR3 sequence is 13 residues long. CDR3 protein: CATTGESDNEQFF. The CDR3 coding sequence is TGTGCCACCACAGGGGAATCTGACAATGAGCAGTTCTTC.

This clonotype showed up many times. This chain links TRBV4-2 with TRBJ1-1, with D uncertain. The CDR3 loop spans 15 amino acids. CDR1 is LGHNA and CDR2 is YNFKEQ in the germline V gene. The V gene lost 1 base and the J gene lost 0 bases, with 9 bases spanning the gap. The CDR3 is CASSQAGIMNTEAFF. For the CDR3, the DNA is TGTGCCAGCAGCCAAGCCGGGATCATGAACACTGAAGCTTTCTTT.

This clonotype has at least ten counts. The chain combines TRBV7-2 with TRBJ2-1; 9 bases agree with TRBD2. Germline lookup yields CDR1 SGHTA and CDR2 FQGNSA. J gave up 2 bases and V 10 bases, and 3 bases lay outside the gene matches. The CDR3 contains 13 residues. The CDR3 DNA reads TGTGCCACCGCGGGGGGGCCCTACAATGAGCAGTTCTTC. Translated, it gives CATAGGPYNEQFF.

This clonotype was counted between two and nine times. The CDR3 DNA is TGTGCCAGCAGTTCCTCCTCATGGCTCGGGGACACGGAGACCCAGTACTTC. It translates to CASSSSSWLGDTETQYF. The chain recombines TRBV28 with TRBJ2-5; a possible D gene is TRBD1 (6 bases). The V gene's germline CDR1 is MDHEN and CDR2 SYDVKM. V was cut by 4 bases and J by 5 bases, with 23 bases left in between. The CDR3 runs 17 residues.

CDR3 nucleotides: TGTGCCAGCAGTCAGCGGACTGCAAGCTCTGGGGCCAACGTCCTGACTTTC. Its protein is CASSQRTASSGANVLTF. V gene TRBV27 combines with J gene TRBJ2-6, with D possibly TRBD2 on 5 matching bases. The CDR3 spans 17 residues. The germline gives CDR1 MNHEY, CDR2 SMNVEV (reference sequence). V lost 5 bases and J lost 0, with 14 bases in between.

This clonotype was recorded many times. The chain uses TRBV11-2 and TRBJ2-5; no clear D. The ends were cut back, 0 bases at V and 5 bases at J, with 10 bases in the middle. CDR1 is SGHAT and CDR2 is FQNNGV in the germline V gene. The CDR3 has 14 residues. CDR3 coding DNA: TGTGCCAGCAGCTTAGAGCTCCGAGAGGAGACCCAGTACTTC. Protein: CASSLELREETQYF.

This clonotype was recorded at least ten times. A much larger clone sits a single nucleotide away, making a read error possible. The chain carries TRBV3-1 and TRBJ1-2; possible D gene TRBD1, 6 bases. CDR1 and CDR2 from the germline V gene are LGHDT and YNNKEL (reference sequence). This CDR3 is 13 amino acids long. Trimming pared 3 bases from V and 2 bases from J, leaving 7 bases between. The CDR3 bases are TGTGCCAGCAGCCATGACAGGAACTATGGCTACACCTTC. Residues: CASSHDRNYGYTF.

This clonotype was detected many times. The chain links TRBV7-9 to TRBJ1-6, with a possible D match to TRBD1 (5 bases). CDR1 SEHNR and CDR2 FQNEAQ come from the germline V gene (reference sequence). V was clipped by 4 bases and J by 7 bases, with 11 bases between them. The CDR3 runs to 14 residues. The CDR3 here is CASSSGTENSPLHF. Here the CDR3 DNA reads TGTGCCAGCAGCTCCGGGACTGAAAATTCACCCCTCCACTTT.

This clonotype was counted only a few times. This rearrangement joins TRBV5-4 to TRBJ1-1; D unclear. The V end lost 2 bases, the J end lost 0 bases, and 11 bases lay between the germline ends. The CDR3 has 15 amino acids. Germline lookup yields CDR1 SGHNT and CDR2 YYREEE (reference sequence). CDR3 amino acids: CASSFWQRMNTEAFF. The CDR3 region has the DNA TGTGCCAGCAGCTTTTGGCAACGGATGAACACTGAAGCTTTCTTT.

J is TRBJ1-2 and V is TRBV19; TRBD1 is a possible D gene (6 bases). Trimming took off 6 bases at V and 6 bases at J, with 17 bases between the two ends. The CDR3 sequence is 14 residues long. Germline CDR1 is LNHDA and CDR2 is SQIVND (reference sequence). This CDR3 is CASRGSDRADGYTF. In nucleotides, the CDR3 is TGTGCCAGTAGGGGCTCGGACAGAGCAGATGGCTACACCTTC.

The rearrangement uses TRBV4-2 and TRBJ2-7; 12 bases line up with TRBD2. The CDR3 consists of 18 residues. Germline-derived CDR1 and CDR2 are LGHNA and YNFKEQ. Trimming took 1 base from V and 4 from J; bases not matched to a gene: 11. The CDR3 sequence is CASSQGGSGTSGFYEQYF. CDR3 sequence (DNA): TGTGCCAGCAGCCAAGGCGGGTCCGGGACTAGCGGGTTTTACGAGCAGTACTTC.

This clonotype was seen a few times. The chain uses TRBV11-2 and TRBJ1-2; D call uncertain. The CDR3 runs 13 residues. In germline, CDR1 is SGHAT, CDR2 FQNNGV. Trimming took off 0 bases at V and 8 bases at J, with 10 bases between the two ends. This chain's CDR3 is CASSLDRTGGYTF. CDR3 bases: TGTGCCAGCAGCTTAGATCGCACGGGGGGCTACACCTTC.

J is TRBJ1-1 and V is TRBV7-3; TRBD1 is a possible D gene (5 bases). V dropped 1 base and J dropped 5 bases, with 11 bases sitting between them. Germline CDR1 reads SGHTA; CDR2 reads FQGTGA. The CDR3 consists of 14 residues. This CDR3 reads CASSLNPGGTEAFF. CDR3 bases: TGTGCCAGCAGCTTAAATCCGGGGGGGACTGAAGCTTTCTTT.

This clonotype was counted only a few times. The chain joins TRBV24-1 to TRBJ2-5, with D unclear. This CDR3 contains 13 residues. V was trimmed by 7 bases and J by 1 base, leaving 9 bases between them. CDR1 and CDR2 from the germline V gene are KGHDR and SFDVKD. CDR3 region: CATSEAVQETQYF. The DNA for the CDR3 is TGTGCCACCAGCGAGGCAGTCCAAGAGACCCAGTACTTC.

This clonotype was detected ten times or more. Written as DNA, the CDR3 is TGTGCCAGCAGCTCGACTAGCGGGATCGCAGATACGCAGTATTTT. Protein: CASSSTSGIADTQYF. The genes are TRBV7-3 and TRBJ2-3, with 11 bases fitting TRBD2. This CDR3 comprises 15 residues. The V and J ends lost 4 bases and 4 bases, in that order; junction bases with no gene match: 4. Looked up from germline, CDR1 is SGHTA and CDR2 is FQGTGA.

This clonotype was seen many times. V gene TRBV19 combines with J gene TRBJ2-1, with 14 bases identical to TRBD2. V lost 7 bases to trimming and J lost 7 bases; unmatched junction nucleotides: 15. Germline CDR1 LNHDA, CDR2 SQIVND (reference sequence). The CDR3 sequence is 18 residues long. The CDR3 loop is CASTVGGLAGVGVNEQFF. CDR3 nucleotides: TGTGCCAGTACCGTAGGGGGACTAGCGGGGGTGGGGGTAAATGAGCAGTTCTTC.

The rearrangement joins TRBV15 to TRBJ2-2, with 12 bases matching TRBD2. CDR1 and CDR2 from the germline V gene are LNHNV and YYDKDF (reference sequence). This CDR3 has 18 residues. V dropped 0 bases and J dropped 7; count of bases not matched to a gene: 9. This CDR3 reads CATSRDPPSGGAGGELFF. Written as DNA, the CDR3 is TGTGCCACCAGCAGAGATCCCCCTAGCGGGGGGGCCGGCGGGGAGCTGTTTTTT.

V usage is TRBV25-1 and J usage is TRBJ1-4; perhaps TRBD1 as D (5 bases). This CDR3 is 13 amino acids long. Germline V gene data show CDR1 as MGHDK and CDR2 as SYGVNS. Trimming took 3 bases from V and 8 from J, leaving 10 bases between them. CDR3 amino acids: CASSEWGEEKLFF. In DNA form, the CDR3 reads TGTGCCAGCAGTGAGTGGGGGGAGGAAAAACTGTTTTTT.

This clonotype occurred many times. This sequence joins TRBV7-2 and TRBJ2-4, with D hard to call. The length of the CDR3 is 14 residues. V dropped 1 base and J dropped 8 bases, with 12 bases sitting between them. Germline CDR1 is SGHTA and CDR2 is FQGNSA. The CDR3 region has the DNA TGTGCCAGCAGCTTAGTAGGACGCCGGGACATTCAGTACTTC. Protein product: CASSLVGRRDIQYF.